A selection of T cell receptor beta chains follows, all from one sample in a study of blood T cell repertoires in COVID-19. The method was immunoSEQ multiplex PCR; TCRdb's version includes in-frame clones alone and lacks a portion of them. Of about 150,000 clones in the sample, roughly 82% were seen once. Sequencing used peripheral blood. Receptors were obtained from a woman aged 45-65 years with acute or convalescent COVID-19. The CDR3 runs from the conserved cysteine through the conserved F or W. Each record gives: V gene, clone size, D gene, J gene, CDR3 DNA, CDR3 protein. The D gene is left open where the match is weak. The size entry is marked missing in some rows and otherwise reads once, few, many or a size class.

>TRBV3-1/TRBV3-2|NA|NA|TRBJ1-6
TGTGCCAGCAGCCAAGGCTCGGGGACTGATTCACCCCTCCACTTT
CASSQGSGTDSPLHF
>TRBV6-6|NA|NA|TRBJ1-6
TGTGCCAGCAGACTAAGTGACAGTAATTCACCCCTCCACTTT
CASRLSDSNSPLHF
>TRBV2|NA|NA|TRBJ2-3
TGTGCCAGGACCGGGAAGGGAGATACGCAGTATTTT
CARTGKGDTQYF
>TRBV5-8|NA|NA|TRBJ1-1
TGTGCCAGCAGCCAGGGGTCCTGGACTGAAGCTTTCTTT
CASSQGSWTEAFF
>TRBV12-5|NA|NA|TRBJ2-7
TGTGCTAGTGTGGAGGGAATGGCCACCTACGAGCAGTACTTC
CASVEGMATYEQYF
>TRBV5-6|once|NA|TRBJ2-5
TGTGCCAGCAGCCAAAGCCCGGGTTGGACCCAGTACTTC
CASSQSPGWTQYF
>TRBV2|NA|NA|TRBJ1-5
TGTGCCAGCAGTGGTGGGCAGAATAGCAATCAGCCCCAGCATTTT
CASSGGQNSNQPQHF
>TRBV9|once|TRBD1|TRBJ1-4
TGTGCCAGCAGCGTAGGCCCCTGGAGGGGACAGTCTAATGAAAAACTGTTTTTT
CASSVGPWRGQSNEKLFF
>TRBV3-1/TRBV3-2|NA|NA|TRBJ2-5
TGTGCCAGCAGCCAATGGGCGAGACAAGAGACCCAGTACTTC
CASSQWARQETQYF
>TRBV5-1|NA|TRBD2|TRBJ2-3
TGCGCCAGCAGCTTGGCGGGGGGGCCCTCAGATACGCAGTATTTT
CASSLAGGPSDTQYF
>TRBV7-8|NA|NA|TRBJ1-5
TGTGCCAGCAGCTTAGGAACGGAGCAGCCCCAGCATTTT
CASSLGTEQPQHF
>TRBV3-1/TRBV3-2|NA|TRBD1|TRBJ2-2
TGTGCCAGCAGCCAAGTGGGCAGGGGACAGTTAATCGACACCGGGGAGCTGTTTTTT
CASSQVGRGQLIDTGELFF
>TRBV7-8|NA|NA|TRBJ1-5
TGTGCCAGCAGCTTATATGCAGGAGGATACAATCAGCCCCAGCATTTT
CASSLYAGGYNQPQHF
>TRBV20-1|NA|NA|TRBJ2-3
TGCAGTATCAATACAGATACGCAGTATTTT
CSINTDTQYF
>TRBV28|NA|NA|TRBJ1-1
TGTGCCAGCAGTTTTCAGGAGGGCGGCACTGAAGCTTTCTTT
CASSFQEGGTEAFF
>TRBV10-3|NA|NA|TRBJ1-5
TGTGCCATCACGGGGGAGCAATATCAGCCCCAGCATTTT
CAITGEQYQPQHF
>TRBV4-1|NA|NA|TRBJ1-3
TGCGCCAGCAGCCTTACCGCTTCGGGGTTCTCTGGAAACACCATATATTTT
CASSLTASGFSGNTIYF
>TRBV3-1/TRBV3-2|few|NA|TRBJ2-1
TGTGCCAGCAGCCAAGATAGGCCTCCAGGCCTCTCCCCCTTCTTC
CASSQDRPPGLSPFF
>TRBV11-2|NA|TRBD1|TRBJ2-7
TGTGCCAGCAGCTTAACGGGACAGGGCCAGGGCGAGCAGTACTTC
CASSLTGQGQGEQYF
>TRBV19|once|TRBD2|TRBJ2-2
TGTGCCAGTAGCCTGGGGGGGTCGTGGACCGTGGAGCTGTTTTTT
CASSLGGSWTVELFF
>TRBV19|once|TRBD2|TRBJ2-1
TGTGCCAGTAGTATCGGAGGACTAGCGGCCAATGAGCAGTTCTTC
CASSIGGLAANEQFF